Shown below are 24 T cell receptor beta chains from a single sample sequenced in a study of cytomegalovirus exposure and HLA in healthy donors. A multiplex PCR was run with 60 Vbeta primers and 13 Jbeta primers. Libraries were prepared by immunoSEQ multiplex PCR; TCRdb keeps only in-frame clonotypes and omits some of them. Seen here are approximately 110,000 clones, around three quarters observed once, and the top ten hold less than 3.5%. Specimen: PBMCs. These receptors were obtained from a man aged 50 or older in good health and CMV-seropositive.

This clone was found a few times. The chain recombines TRBV7-2 with TRBJ2-7; TRBD1 is a possible D gene (5 bases). Trimming removed 2 bases from V and 3 bases from J, with 11 bases in between. This CDR3 is 14 amino acids long. CDR1 is SGHTA and CDR2 is FQGNSA in the germline V gene. Here the CDR3 reads CASSLSPGIYEQYF. DNA of the CDR3: TGTGCCAGCAGCTTAAGTCCAGGGATCTACGAGCAGTACTTC.

The V call is TRBV5-1, the J call TRBJ2-1, with a possible D match to TRBD2 (5 bases). The V gene's germline CDR1 is SGHRS and CDR2 YFSETQ. The CDR3 is made up of 13 amino acids. The V end was cut by 4 bases, the J end by 4 bases, with 9 bases between. Here the CDR3 DNA reads TGCGCCAGCAGCCCAGCGGAATACAATGAGCAGTTCTTC. This codes for CASSPAEYNEQFF. The full variable domain, in which reference TRBV5-1 and TRBJ2-1 provide the parts outside the CDR3, is KAGVTQTPRYLIKTRGQQVTLSCSPISGHRSVSWYQQTPGQGLQFLFEYFSETQRNKGNFPGRFSGRQFSNSRSEMNVSTLELGDSALYLCASSPAEYNEQFFGPGTRLTVL.

The V and J genes are TRBV5-4 and TRBJ1-1, with TRBD1 matching over 8 bases. The germline gives CDR1 SGHNT, CDR2 YYREEE (reference sequence). The ends lost 4 bases at V and 4 bases at J; junction bases unmatched: 9. The CDR3 is 15 amino acids. The CDR3 nucleotides read TGTGCCAGCAGCGCCGGACAGGGCGGGGGCACTGAAGCTTTCTTT. Its protein is CASSAGQGGGTEAFF. Full variable domain (outside the CDR3, taken from reference TRBV5-4 and TRBJ1-1): ETGVTQSPTHLIKTRGQQVTLRCSSQSGHNTVSWYQQALGQGPQFIFQYYREEENGRGNFPPRFSGLQFPNYSSELNVNALELDDSALYLCASSAGQGGGTEAFFGQGTRLTVV.

This clone was found a few times. V and J are TRBV20-1 and TRBJ1-5; D unclear. The V and J ends lost 3 bases and 9 bases respectively, with 9 bases between them. The CDR3 sequence is 11 residues long. The V gene's germline CDR1 is DFQATT and CDR2 SNEGSKA (reference sequence). In DNA form, the CDR3 reads TGCAGTGCTAGCGACCGCGGGCCCCAGCATTTT. Its protein is CSASDRGPQHF.

This chain joins TRBV27 and TRBJ1-1; D not resolved. The CDR3 is 14 amino acids. Germline assignment: CDR1 MNHEY and CDR2 SMNVEV (reference sequence). V was shortened by 2 bases and J by 5 bases, with 12 bases between the two germline ends. The CDR3 is CASSLRESVTEAFF. The CDR3 region has the DNA TGTGCCAGCAGTTTACGGGAATCGGTTACTGAAGCTTTCTTT.

The chain carries TRBV10-3 and TRBJ2-3; 10 nucleotides match TRBD2. V gave up 3 bases and J gave up 5 bases; unmatched junction bases: 8. The CDR3 covers 16 residues. Germline CDR1 reads ENHRY; CDR2 reads SYGVKD. The CDR3 bases are TGTGCCATCAGTGAAATGGCTAGCGGGGGCGGAGATACGCAGTATTTT. Its translation is CAISEMASGGGDTQYF.

This clone was counted a few times. The rearrangement uses TRBV6-5 and TRBJ1-1; 7 bases agree with TRBD1. The V gene's germline CDR1 is MNHEY and CDR2 SVGAGI. The CDR3 runs to 15 residues. Losses at the gene ends were 2 bases for V and 0 bases for J; bases not matched to a gene: 3. CDR3 sequence reads: CASSYDTGVNTEAFF. CDR3 DNA sequence: TGTGCCAGCAGTTACGACACAGGGGTGAACACTGAAGCTTTCTTT.

The chain joins TRBV4-2 to TRBJ2-1; D is possibly TRBD1 (5 bases). The CDR3 loop spans 15 amino acids. Trimming stripped 4 bases from V and 2 bases from J, with 12 bases between. Per germline, CDR1 LGHNA and CDR2 YNFKEQ. Written as DNA, the CDR3 is TGTGCCAGCAGCCTTCCCAGGGCCGCCTACAATGAGCAGTTCTTC. Residues: CASSLPRAAYNEQFF.

Only one count was recorded for this clone. This chain uses TRBV2 with TRBJ1-2; unclear D gene. With 5 bases removed from V and 1 base from J, the gap between germline ends came to 14 bases. The CDR3 sequence is 15 residues long. Germline V CDR1 and CDR2: SNHLY, FYNNEI. The CDR3 sequence is CASSLNSARNYGYTF. CDR3 nucleotide sequence: TGTGCCAGCAGTCTAAATAGTGCTCGTAACTATGGCTACACCTTC.

CDR3 sequence: CASSYSASGSGEQFF. The CDR3 coding sequence is TGTGCCAGCAGTTACTCCGCTAGCGGGAGCGGGGAGCAGTTCTTC. The genes are TRBV6-5 and TRBJ2-1, with TRBD2 matching over 10 bases. V gave up 0 bases and J gave up 10 bases; unmatched junction bases: 6. The germline gives CDR1 MNHEY, CDR2 SVGAGI. This CDR3 is 15 amino acids long.

The rearrangement joins TRBV27 to TRBJ2-7; D is unclear. The V end lost 4 bases, the J end lost 3 bases, and 7 bases lay between the germline ends. The CDR3 runs 12 residues. The germline CDR1 and CDR2 sequences are MNHEY and SMNVEV (reference sequence). CDR3 residues: CASSSKHYEQYF. The CDR3 nucleotides read TGTGCCAGCAGTTCCAAACACTACGAGCAGTACTTC.

This clone showed up just once. V gene TRBV9 combines with J gene TRBJ1-2, with D possibly matching TRBD1 (5 bases). V was cut by 0 bases and J by 2 bases, with 14 bases left in between. The CDR3 extends over 16 amino acids. The germline gives CDR1 SGDLS, CDR2 YYNGEE. CDR3 in amino acids: CASSVAGQGGNYGYTF. The CDR3 bases are TGTGCCAGCAGCGTAGCCGGTCAGGGAGGCAACTATGGCTACACCTTC.

The chain recombines TRBV6-5 with TRBJ1-2; 7 bases match TRBD1. This CDR3 is built from 13 residues. CDR1 is MNHEY and CDR2 is SVGAGI in the germline V gene. V dropped 6 bases and J dropped 4; count of bases not matched to a gene: 5. The CDR3 is CASRRQGLYGYTF. The CDR3 nucleotides are TGTGCCAGCAGACGACAGGGACTCTATGGCTACACCTTC.

V usage is TRBV6-5 and J usage is TRBJ2-1; TRBD2 agrees at 8 bases. In germline, CDR1 is MNHEY, CDR2 SVGAGI. With V trimmed by 5 bases and J by 7 bases, 4 bases remained unmatched. CDR3 length equals 13 residues. CDR3 nucleotide sequence: TGTGCCAGCAGTGGCCGGGGGGGAAATGAGCAGTTCTTC. This gives the protein CASSGRGGNEQFF.

This chain joins TRBV2 and TRBJ1-1, with D hard to call. V was clipped by 6 bases and J by 0 bases, with 8 bases between them. CDR1 and CDR2 (germline): SNHLY, FYNNEI. The CDR3 sequence is 13 residues long. The CDR3 reads CASSTDLNTEAFF. DNA of the CDR3: TGTGCCAGCAGCACAGATTTGAACACTGAAGCTTTCTTT.

This clone was seen a few times. The CDR3 region is CATSRVAGLLGTEIGNTIYF. CDR3 sequence (DNA): TGTGCCACCAGCAGAGTAGCCGGACTCTTGGGGACAGAGATTGGAAACACCATATATTTT. The chain joins TRBV15 to TRBJ1-3; TRBD1 aligns across 7 bases. Germline CDR1 reads LNHNV; CDR2 reads YYDKDF (reference sequence). CDR3 length equals 20 residues. V was pared by 1 base and J by 3 bases, with 18 bases of the junction left unmatched.

The genes are TRBV4-1 and TRBJ2-3; 10 positions agree with TRBD2. Germline V gene data show CDR1 as MGHRA and CDR2 as YSYEKL. The CDR3 sequence is 16 residues long. The V segment lost 3 bases and the J segment 5 bases; nucleotides outside the gene matches: 8. The CDR3 is CASSHDPGTSEDTQYF. The DNA of the CDR3 is TGCGCCAGCAGCCATGACCCCGGGACTAGCGAAGATACGCAGTATTTT.

In this sample, this clone turned up a few times. The V call is TRBV5-1, the J call TRBJ1-6; 8 nucleotides agree with TRBD1. This CDR3 is 14 amino acids long. Trimming removed 4 bases from V and 5 bases from J; junction bases left unmatched: 2. Germline CDR1 and CDR2: SGHRS and YFSETQ. CDR3 in amino acids: CASSQGAHNSPLHF. The CDR3, as DNA: TGCGCCAGCAGCCAGGGGGCCCATAATTCACCCCTCCACTTT.

This chain connects TRBV7-9 to TRBJ1-2; D possibly corresponds to TRBD1 (6 bases). The CDR3 is 14 residues long. Trimming cost V 5 bases and J 8 bases, with 18 bases left between them. Germline V gene lookup returns CDR1 SEHNR and CDR2 FQNEAQ (reference sequence). CDR3 protein: CASSGQPRVEGYTF. For the CDR3, the DNA is TGTGCCAGCAGCGGACAGCCGCGAGTGGAGGGCTACACCTTC.

This rearrangement joins TRBV2 to TRBJ1-2; weak D call: TRBD1 (5 bases). Germline CDR1 reads SNHLY; CDR2 reads FYNNEI. The length of the CDR3 is 13 residues. Trimming pared 9 bases from V and 2 bases from J, leaving 13 bases between. CDR3 nucleotide sequence: TGTGCCAGTTTGGGACTCGTGAACTATGGCTACACCTTC. Its protein is CASLGLVNYGYTF.

The chain has TRBV19 and TRBJ1-3; 7 bases align to TRBD1. Germline loops: CDR1 LNHDA, CDR2 SQIVND (reference sequence). Trimming took 7 bases from V and 0 from J; bases not matched to a gene: 15. The CDR3 extends over 18 amino acids. The CDR3 sequence is CASKRQGAPPLSGNTIYF. CDR3 DNA sequence: TGTGCCAGTAAGCGACAGGGCGCACCTCCGCTCTCTGGAAACACCATATATTTT. Combining the CDR3 with reference TRBV19 and TRBJ1-3 gives the whole variable domain DGGITQSPKYLFRKEGQNVTLSCEQNLNHDAMYWYRQDPGQGLRLIYYSQIVNDFQKGDIAEGYSVSREKKESFPLTVTSAQKNPTAFYLCASKRQGAPPLSGNTIYFGEGSWLTVV.

This sequence joins TRBV7-8 and TRBJ2-7; 8 positions match TRBD2. The CDR3 has 15 amino acids. CDR1 and CDR2 from the germline V gene are SGHVS and FQNEAQ. Trimming at V came to 5 bases and at J to 1 base, leaving 7 bases not matched to a gene. This CDR3 reads CASSRGGQVSYEQYF. CDR3 in DNA: TGTGCCAGCAGCCGGGGGGGGCAAGTTTCCTACGAGCAGTACTTC.

The chain carries TRBV9 and TRBJ2-6, with 7 nucleotides matching TRBD2. The CDR3 sequence is 14 residues long. Trimming removed 7 bases from V and 3 bases from J; junction bases left unmatched: 4. The germline CDR1 and CDR2 sequences are SGDLS and YYNGEE. The CDR3 is CASGEGGGANVLTF. Written as DNA, the CDR3 is TGTGCCAGCGGGGAGGGTGGTGGGGCCAACGTCCTGACTTTC. Supplemented by reference TRBV9 and TRBJ2-6, the full variable domain reads DSGVTQTPKHLITATGQRVTLRCSPRSGDLSVYWYQQSLDQGLQFLIQYYNGEERAKGNILERFSAQQFPDLHSELNLSSLELGDSALYFCASGEGGGANVLTFGAGSRLTVL.

The genes are TRBV7-3 and TRBJ1-1, with D uncertain. This CDR3 region has 13 residues. CDR1 is SGHTA and CDR2 is FQGTGA in the germline V gene. Trimming removed 2 bases from V and 1 base from J, with 5 bases in between. Here the CDR3 DNA reads TGTGCCAGCAGCTTAGAGGGGAACACTGAAGCTTTCTTT. It is translated as CASSLEGNTEAFF.